The 24 T cell receptor beta chains listed next were all sequenced from one sample in a study of Ad26.COV2.S vaccination and SARS-CoV-2 variants. Treatment indicated: about 20 received Ad26.COV2.S at low or high dose, single or two shots; roughly five received placebo; per-sample allocation not given. Sampling happened 63 days after the first vaccine or placebo injection. The data were produced by immunoSEQ multiplex PCR, yet TCRdb's version contains in-frame clones alone and is incomplete. Among 240,000 or so clones, roughly 90% were seen once, and the ten largest hold about 10%. This specimen was peripheral blood, taken in a trial of Ad26.COV2.S vaccine versus placebo. The receptors derive from a person between 18 and 65 years old who received the Ad26.COV2.S COVID-19 vaccine or a placebo.

V usage is TRBV27 and J usage is TRBJ2-3, with D tentatively TRBD2 (7 bases). V lost 9 bases to trimming and J lost 0 bases, with 10 bases between them. Germline assignment: CDR1 MNHEY and CDR2 SMNVEV (reference sequence). The CDR3 consists of 13 residues. The DNA for the CDR3 is TGTGCCAGTGGGGGGGGCAGCACAGATACGCAGTATTTT. The encoded protein is CASGGGSTDTQYF.

This sequence joins TRBV4-2 and TRBJ2-2, with D uncertain. V dropped 4 bases and J dropped 6 bases, with 9 bases sitting between them. CDR3 length equals 13 residues. Per germline, CDR1 LGHNA and CDR2 YNFKEQ. The CDR3 nucleotides read TGTGCCAGCAGCCGCGACCCGGCCGGGGAGCTGTTTTTT. Protein sequence: CASSRDPAGELFF.

V is TRBV23-1 and J is TRBJ2-7; D is perhaps TRBD2 (5 bases). TRBV23-1 is marked as an open reading frame, function uncertain. The CDR3 spans 16 residues. V shed 1 base and J shed 0 bases, with 13 bases lying between them. The CDR3 spells CASSQFLWTDSYEQYF. CDR3 sequence (DNA): TGCGCCAGCAGTCAATTTCTCTGGACTGACTCCTACGAGCAGTACTTC.

The chain uses TRBV28 and TRBJ1-5; D remains unclear. Germline V CDR1 and CDR2: MDHEN, SYDVKM. The ends were cut back, 7 bases at V and 0 bases at J, with 10 bases in the middle. The CDR3 covers 14 residues. CDR3 sequence: CASTSTLSNQPQHF. The CDR3 coding sequence is TGTGCCAGCACCTCGACACTTAGCAATCAGCCCCAGCATTTT. Full variable domain (remainder filled in from reference TRBV28 and TRBJ1-5): DVKVTQSSRYLVKRTGEKVFLECVQDMDHENMFWYRQDPGLGLRLIYFSYDVKMKEKGDIPEGYSVSREKKERFSLILESASTNQTSMYLCASTSTLSNQPQHFGDGTRLSIL.

The rearrangement uses TRBV9 and TRBJ2-1; 7 positions match TRBD2. Germline V gene data show CDR1 as SGDLS and CDR2 as YYNGEE. This CDR3 has 15 residues. The V segment lost 0 bases and the J segment 2 bases; nucleotides outside the gene matches: 2. DNA for the CDR3: TGTGCCAGCAGCGTAGGGGCGGGGGCCTACAATGAGCAGTTCTTC. Protein: CASSVGAGAYNEQFF.

This clone was seen a single time. This chain links TRBV7-2 with TRBJ2-1; 10 positions agree with TRBD2. Germline V gene data show CDR1 as SGHTA and CDR2 as FQGNSA. The CDR3 consists of 15 residues. J was trimmed by 2 bases and V by 4 bases; bases with no gene match: 2. CDR3 region: CASSSTSGAYNEQFF. The CDR3 nucleotides read TGTGCCAGCAGCTCAACTAGCGGGGCCTACAATGAGCAGTTCTTC. Variable domain in full (rest from reference TRBV7-2 and TRBJ2-1): GAGVSQSPSNKVTEKGKDVELRCDPISGHTALYWYRQSLGQGLEFLIYFQGNSAPDKSGLPSDRFSAERTGGSVSTLTIQRTQQEDSAVYLCASSSTSGAYNEQFFGPGTRLTVL.

The genes are TRBV7-9 and TRBJ1-1; D is uncertain. The CDR3 is made up of 12 amino acids. Looked up from germline, CDR1 is SEHNR and CDR2 is FQNEAQ (reference sequence). V lost 0 bases, J lost 5 bases, and 4 bases lay in between. The CDR3 nucleotides are TGTGCCAGCAGCTTAGCGGGGACTGAAGCTTTCTTT. Residues: CASSLAGTEAFF.

This clone was observed at least ten times. The gene calls are TRBV18 and TRBJ2-7; D gene uncertain. This CDR3 comprises 13 residues. CDR1 is KGHSH, CDR2 LQKENI, per germline. V lost 3 bases and J 2 bases, leaving 8 bases between the germline ends. CDR3 sequence reads: CASSPTGAYEQYF. The DNA of the CDR3 is TGTGCCAGCTCACCGACTGGGGCCTACGAGCAGTACTTC.

CDR3 DNA: TGTGCCAGCTCACCTATGGTCTCCTACAATGAGCAGTTCTTC. Protein product: CASSPMVSYNEQFF. The chain couples TRBV18 to TRBJ2-1; D is undetermined. Germline CDR1 and CDR2: KGHSH and LQKENI. This CDR3 is built from 14 residues. The V and J ends lost 3 bases and 0 bases respectively, with 6 bases between them.

The rearrangement joins TRBV20-1 to TRBJ1-5, with 9 bases that match TRBD1. In germline, CDR1 is DFQATT, CDR2 SNEGSKA (reference sequence). Unmatched junction bases numbered 22, after V lost 3 bases and J lost 7 bases. CDR3 length: 19 residues. CDR3 sequence: CSASLSPGTGLISGQPQHF. CDR3 coding DNA: TGCAGTGCTAGTCTATCCCCCGGGACAGGGCTAATCTCGGGCCAGCCCCAGCATTTT.

V is TRBV5-1 and J is TRBJ2-7, with D hard to call. Germline assignment: CDR1 SGHRS and CDR2 YFSETQ. Trimming stripped 3 bases from V and 0 bases from J, with 13 bases between. The CDR3 spans 15 residues. The CDR3 DNA follows: TGCGCCAGCAGCTCCCCAGGTTCCAGCTCCTACGAGCAGTACTTC. Protein sequence: CASSSPGSSSYEQYF.

This clone was counted a single time. This chain links TRBV6-1 with TRBJ1-3; 7 bases align to TRBD1. This CDR3 region has 17 residues. V lost 4 bases to trimming and J lost 1 base; unmatched junction nucleotides: 10. The V gene's germline CDR1 is MNHNS and CDR2 SASEGT. The CDR3 region has the DNA TGTGCCAGCAGTGCAACAGGGGCCCAAGGTTCTGGAAACACCATATATTTT. This codes for CASSATGAQGSGNTIYF.

The rearrangement joins TRBV5-4 to TRBJ2-5; TRBD2 aligns across 8 bases. The CDR3 consists of 14 residues. Germline trimming cut 2 bases from V and 1 base from J; bases unmatched to any gene: 1. The germline CDR1 and CDR2 sequences are SGHNT and YYREEE (reference sequence). The CDR3, as DNA: TGTGCCAGCAGCTTAGCGGGAGTCCAAGAGACCCAGTACTTC. This encodes CASSLAGVQETQYF.

The chain joins TRBV6-2 or TRBV6-3 to TRBJ2-1; tentatively, D is TRBD2 (6 bases). The germline V gene encodes CDR1 MNHEY and CDR2 SVGEGT. The CDR3 sequence is 15 residues long. V was trimmed by 2 bases and J by 2 bases, leaving 10 bases between them. The CDR3 here is CASSYEAGTYNEQFF. The CDR3 coding sequence is TGTGCCAGCAGTTACGAAGCGGGCACCTACAATGAGCAGTTCTTC.

This clone was recorded once. J is TRBJ1-1 and V is TRBV6-1; no clear D. Trimming left V 2 bases short and J 0 bases short, with 16 bases between. The CDR3 loop spans 17 amino acids. The germline gives CDR1 MNHNS, CDR2 SASEGT. As DNA, the CDR3 is TGTGCCAGCAGTGAAATTCTCTTCGGGCGGTTGAACACTGAAGCTTTCTTT. It yields the protein CASSEILFGRLNTEAFF.

The chain recombines TRBV5-1 with TRBJ1-5, with TRBD1 matching over 9 bases. The CDR3 spans 15 residues. Germline trimming cut 0 bases from V and 6 bases from J; bases unmatched to any gene: 4. CDR1 and CDR2 (germline): SGHRS, YFSETQ. CDR3 nucleotide sequence: TGCGCCAGCAGCTTGGGGGACAGGGAGGGTCAGCCCCAGCATTTT. Translating gives CASSLGDREGQPQHF.

V usage is TRBV7-6 and J usage is TRBJ2-2, with 9 nucleotides matching TRBD2. Trimming took 3 bases from V and 7 from J; bases not matched to a gene: 6. This CDR3 comprises 15 residues. Germline V gene data show CDR1 as SGHVS and CDR2 as FNYEAQ. CDR3 sequence reads: CASSLGGRAIGELFF. In DNA form, the CDR3 reads TGTGCCAGCAGCTTGGGCGGGAGGGCCATCGGGGAGCTGTTTTTT.

J is TRBJ2-3 and V is TRBV29-1; D remains ambiguous. The CDR3 sequence is 14 residues long. V lost 7 bases, J lost 0 bases, and 14 bases lay in between. Germline CDR1 and CDR2: SQVTM and ANQGSEA. The CDR3 spells CSARPLHSTDTQYF. CDR3 bases: TGCAGCGCCCGGCCCCTACATAGCACAGATACGCAGTATTTT.

The gene calls are TRBV5-6 and TRBJ1-1; a possible D gene is TRBD1 (6 bases). V lost 0 bases to trimming and J lost 2 bases, with 17 bases between them. This CDR3 is 17 amino acids long. Looked up from germline, CDR1 is SGHDT and CDR2 is YYEEEE. The CDR3 reads CASSLGQGRWENTEAFF. For the CDR3, the DNA is TGTGCCAGCAGCTTGGGTCAGGGGAGGTGGGAAAACACTGAAGCTTTCTTT.

DNA for the CDR3: TGTGCCAGCAGCGCGACAGGGGGCTATGGCTACACCTTC. It is translated as CASSATGGYGYTF. This chain joins TRBV28 and TRBJ1-2; 9 nucleotides align to TRBD1. The trim removed 6 bases at V and 4 bases at J, leaving 3 bases unmatched. This CDR3 contains 13 residues. Germline V gene data show CDR1 as MDHEN and CDR2 as SYDVKM.

This clone was observed once. V gene TRBV7-8 combines with J gene TRBJ1-1; 9 bases are shared with TRBD1. V shed 5 bases and J 2 bases; nucleotides not matched to a gene: 3. Germline lookup yields CDR1 SGHVS and CDR2 FQNEAQ. This CDR3 has 14 residues. In DNA, the CDR3 is TGTGCCAGCAGCCGGGACAGGGCTAACACTGAAGCTTTCTTT. Its translation: CASSRDRANTEAFF.

The chain joins TRBV28 to TRBJ2-3, with 13 bases aligning to TRBD2. The germline CDR1 and CDR2 sequences are MDHEN and SYDVKM. The CDR3 is made up of 18 amino acids. V dropped 4 bases and J dropped 1; count of bases not matched to a gene: 8. The CDR3 sequence: CASSSLAGLAGGTDTQYF. The CDR3 DNA reads as TGTGCCAGCAGTTCACTAGCCGGACTAGCGGGGGGCACAGATACGCAGTATTTT. The full variable domain, completed using reference TRBV28 and TRBJ2-3, is DVKVTQSSRYLVKRTGEKVFLECVQDMDHENMFWYRQDPGLGLRLIYFSYDVKMKEKGDIPEGYSVSREKKERFSLILESASTNQTSMYLCASSSLAGLAGGTDTQYFGPGTRLTVL.

The CDR3 bases are TGTGCCAGCAGTTACTCCTCGGGCGAGCAGTACTTC. This gives the protein CASSYSSGEQYF. J is TRBJ2-7 and V is TRBV6-5, with D unresolved. Germline V gene data show CDR1 as MNHEY and CDR2 as SVGAGI. This CDR3 contains 12 residues. V lost 0 bases and J 6 bases, leaving 6 bases between the germline ends.

This clone was detected only once. J is TRBJ2-7 and V is TRBV6-5; 12 bases map to TRBD2. CDR1 is MNHEY and CDR2 is SVGAGI in the germline V gene. The CDR3 length is 15 residues. V lost 2 bases to trimming and J lost 4 bases; unmatched junction nucleotides: 3. The CDR3 sequence is CASSYGLAGIYEQYF. The CDR3 DNA sequence: TGTGCCAGCAGTTACGGACTAGCGGGGATATACGAGCAGTACTTC.